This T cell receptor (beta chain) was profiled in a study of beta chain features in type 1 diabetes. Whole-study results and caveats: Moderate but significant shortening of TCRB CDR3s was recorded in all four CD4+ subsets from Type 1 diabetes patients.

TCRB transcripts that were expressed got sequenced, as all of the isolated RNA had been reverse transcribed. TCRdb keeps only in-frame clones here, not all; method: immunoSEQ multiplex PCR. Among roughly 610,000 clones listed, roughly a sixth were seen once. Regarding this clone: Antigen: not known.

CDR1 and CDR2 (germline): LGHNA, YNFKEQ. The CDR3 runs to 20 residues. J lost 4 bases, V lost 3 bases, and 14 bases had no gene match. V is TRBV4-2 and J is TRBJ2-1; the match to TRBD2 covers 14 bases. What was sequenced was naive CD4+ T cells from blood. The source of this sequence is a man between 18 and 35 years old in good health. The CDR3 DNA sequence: TGTGCCAGCAGCCAGGATCCCGCCTACGGACTAGCGGGAGGATACAATGAGCAGTTCTTC. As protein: CASSQDPAYGLAGGYNEQFF.